This entry lists 29 T cell receptor beta chains sequenced from one sample in a study of control samples from healthy donors and cancer patients. Produced via immunoSEQ multiplex PCR; TCRdb's table is partial and in-frame only. The sample consists of some 80,000 clones, around 92% of them appearing once. The sequenced sample consisted of blood. Receptors originate from a woman in her sixties or seventies in good health.

The genes are TRBV7-9 and TRBJ2-7; TRBD2 matches at 11 bases. V was clipped by 3 bases and J by 6 bases; unmatched bases: 7. Germline CDR1 reads SEHNR; CDR2 reads FQNEAQ (reference sequence). The CDR3 runs to 15 residues. The CDR3, as DNA: TGTGCCAGCAGCTTTACTAGCGGGAGCCTCGGCGAGCAGTACTTC. It is translated as CASSFTSGSLGEQYF.

This rearrangement joins TRBV29-1 to TRBJ2-1; 8 positions agree with TRBD2. V lost 7 bases, J lost 1 base, and 9 bases stayed unmatched. The CDR3 sequence is 15 residues long. Looked up from germline, CDR1 is SQVTM and CDR2 is ANQGSEA. The CDR3 DNA sequence: TGCAGCGGCAGACTAGCGACTGATTCCTACAATGAGCAGTTCTTC. Translating gives CSGRLATDSYNEQFF.

The chain uses TRBV19 and TRBJ1-5; D is perhaps TRBD1 (5 bases). The CDR3 spans 13 residues. V shed 6 bases and J shed 4 bases, with 10 bases lying between them. Germline V lookup: CDR1 LNHDA, CDR2 SQIVND (reference sequence). The CDR3 reads CASRSTANQPQHF. The CDR3 nucleotides are TGTGCCAGTAGGTCGACAGCAAATCAGCCCCAGCATTTT.

This rearrangement joins TRBV28 to TRBJ1-2; no firm D call. Germline CDR1 is MDHEN and CDR2 is SYDVKM. With 10 bases removed from V and 5 bases from J, the gap between germline ends came to 11 bases. The CDR3 consists of 11 residues. The CDR3 loop is CAKDSPYGYTF. The CDR3, as DNA: TGTGCCAAGGACTCTCCTTATGGCTACACCTTC.

The V call is TRBV12-3 or TRBV12-4, the J call TRBJ1-3; TRBD1 is a possible D gene (5 bases). The CDR3 is 12 residues long. CDR3: CPPWGSGNTIYF. In nucleotides, the CDR3 is TGTCCCCCCTGGGGGAGTGGAAACACCATATATTTT.

The rearrangement joins TRBV30 to TRBJ1-5; D is perhaps TRBD1 (6 bases). The CDR3 has 14 amino acids. Germline V gene data show CDR1 as GTSNPN and CDR2 as SVGIG (reference sequence). The ends were cut back, 2 bases at V and 4 bases at J, with 12 bases in the middle. The chain's CDR3 is CAWSTGHPNQPQHF. The DNA for the CDR3 is TGTGCCTGGAGTACGGGACACCCAAATCAGCCCCAGCATTTT.

The chain has TRBV2 and TRBJ2-7; D remains ambiguous. This CDR3 is built from 14 residues. Germline CDR1 reads SNHLY; CDR2 reads FYNNEI. The V gene lost 4 bases and the J gene lost 4 bases, with 14 bases spanning the gap. The CDR3 protein is CASSGLKGIYEQYF. In DNA, the CDR3 is TGTGCCAGCAGTGGCTTGAAAGGAATATACGAGCAGTACTTC.

The J gene is TRBJ1-2, the V gene TRBV10-2; TRBD1 agrees at 7 bases. Per germline, CDR1 WSHSY and CDR2 SAAADI. The V gene end was trimmed by 4 bases and the J gene end by 3 bases; junction bases not matched to a gene: 5. CDR3 size: 14 residues. CDR3 nucleotide sequence: TGCGCCAGCAGTGTAGACAGGGAGGACTATGGCTACACCTTC. Translating it yields CASSVDREDYGYTF.

V gene TRBV19 combines with J gene TRBJ2-7, with D uncertain. V was clipped by 5 bases and J by 4 bases, with 12 bases between them. The CDR3 is made up of 13 amino acids. Germline CDR1 is LNHDA and CDR2 is SQIVND (reference sequence). The CDR3 sequence: CASSETTYYEQYF. Written as DNA, the CDR3 is TGTGCCAGTAGTGAGACGACATATTACGAGCAGTACTTC. Drawing the rest from reference TRBV19 and TRBJ2-7, the complete variable domain is DGGITQSPKYLFRKEGQNVTLSCEQNLNHDAMYWYRQDPGQGLRLIYYSQIVNDFQKGDIAEGYSVSREKKESFPLTVTSAQKNPTAFYLCASSETTYYEQYFGPGTRLTVT.

The rearrangement joins TRBV28 to TRBJ2-7, with a tentative D call TRBD1 (6 bases). Germline V CDR1 and CDR2: MDHEN, SYDVKM. V gave up 6 bases and J gave up 4 bases, with 16 bases separating them. The CDR3 is 14 amino acids. The DNA of the CDR3 is TGTGCCAGCAGCCGAACTGCAGGGGTTTACGAGCAGTACTTC. This sequence encodes CASSRTAGVYEQYF. The full variable domain, its missing parts supplied by reference TRBV28 and TRBJ2-7, is DVKVTQSSRYLVKRTGEKVFLECVQDMDHENMFWYRQDPGLGLRLIYFSYDVKMKEKGDIPEGYSVSREKKERFSLILESASTNQTSMYLCASSRTAGVYEQYFGPGTRLTVT.

V and J are TRBV4-3 and TRBJ1-2; D unresolved. This CDR3 region has 13 residues. From germline, CDR1 is LGHNA and CDR2 YSLEER. Trimming left V 0 bases short and J 4 bases short, with 6 bases between. The CDR3 bases are TGCGCCAGCAGCCAAGATTGGGGCTATGGCTACACCTTC. It is translated as CASSQDWGYGYTF.

This clone was found once. The chain couples TRBV6-5 to TRBJ2-4; D perhaps matches TRBD1 (5 bases). With 7 bases removed from V and 0 bases from J, the gap between germline ends came to 13 bases. Germline assignment: CDR1 MNHEY and CDR2 SVGAGI. The length of the CDR3 is 15 residues. The CDR3 region is CASKQGILAKNIQYF. DNA for the CDR3: TGTGCCAGCAAGCAGGGCATCCTAGCCAAAAACATTCAGTACTTC.

This clone was counted once. The V call is TRBV12-5, the J call TRBJ1-6; a weak D match, TRBD1 (6 bases). From germline, CDR1 is LGHNT and CDR2 FRNRAP. V lost 3 bases, J lost 9 bases, and 27 bases lay in between. The CDR3 has 19 amino acids. CDR3 nucleotides: TGTGCTAGTGGTTTTCCCCTTTCTTGGGGGCACGTCCAGAGTTCACCCCTCCACTTT. Protein product: CASGFPLSWGHVQSSPLHF.

V and J are TRBV5-3 and TRBJ1-3; 7 nucleotides agree with TRBD1. TRBV5-3 is noted as an ORF with a role that remains uncertain. CDR3 size: 18 residues. V gave up 0 bases and J gave up 1 base; unmatched junction bases: 10. This chain's CDR3 is CARSLDDQGVESGNTIYF. The CDR3 region has the DNA TGTGCCAGAAGCTTGGATGATCAGGGGGTAGAATCTGGAAACACCATATATTTT.

The V gene is TRBV9, the J gene TRBJ2-5; D possibly uses TRBD1 or TRBD2 (5 bases each). V lost 0 bases and J lost 2, with 5 bases in between. Germline values: CDR1 SGDLS, CDR2 YYNGEE. This CDR3 has 13 amino acids. CDR3 sequence (DNA): TGTGCCAGCAGCGTAGGGGGGCAAGAGACCCAGTACTTC. Its protein product is CASSVGGQETQYF.

V and J are TRBV5-1 and TRBJ1-3; possible D gene TRBD1, 6 bases. Germline V gene lookup returns CDR1 SGHRS and CDR2 YFSETQ. This CDR3 comprises 16 residues. Trimming pared 0 bases from V and 3 bases from J, leaving 13 bases between. CDR3 in amino acids: CASSLVGGLDGNTIYF. DNA of the CDR3: TGCGCCAGCAGCTTGGTGGGGGGGCTGGATGGAAACACCATATATTTT.

The chain couples TRBV7-3 to TRBJ1-1; D is perhaps TRBD1 (6 bases). This CDR3 has 13 amino acids. V lost 0 bases, J lost 8 bases, and 10 bases lay in between. In germline, CDR1 is SGHTA, CDR2 FQGTGA. CDR3: CASSLTTGTEAFF. The CDR3 bases are TGTGCCAGCAGCTTAACGACCGGGACAGAAGCTTTCTTT.

This clone came up once. The chain carries TRBV9 and TRBJ2-2; no clear D gene. V lost 0 bases and J lost 0, with 6 bases in between. Germline-derived CDR1 and CDR2 are SGDLS and YYNGEE. The CDR3 extends over 15 amino acids. The CDR3 bases are TGTGCCAGCAGCGTAGTTTCTGCGAACACCGGGGAGCTGTTTTTT. It encodes CASSVVSANTGELFF. Looking up the rest from reference TRBV9 and TRBJ2-2 gives the full variable domain: DSGVTQTPKHLITATGQRVTLRCSPRSGDLSVYWYQQSLDQGLQFLIQYYNGEERAKGNILERFSAQQFPDLHSELNLSSLELGDSALYFCASSVVSANTGELFFGEGSRLTVL.

The genes are TRBV18 and TRBJ2-5, with D perhaps TRBD2 (6 bases). Germline values: CDR1 KGHSH, CDR2 LQKENI. V was shortened by 0 bases and J by 5 bases, with 16 bases between the two germline ends. The CDR3 totals 16 residues. CDR3 sequence (DNA): TGTGCCAGCTCACCACCCGGCCTGGCGGGATGGGAGACCCAGTACTTC. Its translation is CASSPPGLAGWETQYF.

This chain uses TRBV7-9 with TRBJ2-7; D may be TRBD2 (5 bases). In germline, CDR1 is SEHNR, CDR2 FQNEAQ (reference sequence). This CDR3 comprises 15 residues. The V end lost 1 base, the J end lost 2 bases, and 12 bases lay between the germline ends. DNA for the CDR3: TGTGCCAGCAGCTTAGGTGGGAGCCGGGCCTACGAGCAGTACTTC. It translates to CASSLGGSRAYEQYF.

The rearrangement uses TRBV27 and TRBJ2-3, with 10 nucleotides matching TRBD2. This CDR3 comprises 15 residues. V shed 6 bases and J 1 base; nucleotides not matched to a gene: 4. In germline, CDR1 is MNHEY, CDR2 SMNVEV (reference sequence). In DNA form, the CDR3 reads TGTGCCAGCAGCCTCGGGACTAGCGGCACAGATACGCAGTATTTT. It yields the protein CASSLGTSGTDTQYF.

V usage is TRBV28 and J usage is TRBJ2-5, with D possibly being TRBD1 (5 bases). Trimming stripped 8 bases from V and 5 bases from J, with 15 bases between. Germline-derived CDR1 and CDR2 are MDHEN and SYDVKM. The CDR3 has 13 residues. The CDR3 DNA follows: TGTGCCAGCTGCAGTGGGGCTTGGGAGACCCAGTACTTC. It encodes CASCSGAWETQYF.

This clone was detected only a few times. J is TRBJ1-2 and V is TRBV12-3 or TRBV12-4; D gene unclear. The CDR3 has 13 residues. Trimming shortened V by 1 base and J by 4 bases, and 7 bases separated the two germline ends. Here the CDR3 reads CASSLDGPYGYTF. Here the CDR3 DNA reads TGTGCCAGCAGTTTAGACGGACCCTATGGCTACACCTTC.

This clone appeared a single time. The chain joins TRBV4-1 to TRBJ1-1, with 7 bases lining up with TRBD1. The V gene end was trimmed by 4 bases and the J gene end by 1 base; junction bases not matched to a gene: 9. Germline V gene data show CDR1 as MGHRA and CDR2 as YSYEKL. CDR3 length: 16 residues. CDR3 sequence: CASSLSTGARNTEAFF. CDR3 sequence (DNA): TGCGCCAGCAGCCTTAGTACAGGGGCGCGGAACACTGAAGCTTTCTTT.

V is TRBV27 and J is TRBJ1-1, with D possibly matching TRBD1 (6 bases). V lost 1 base, J lost 4 bases, and 10 bases lay in between. The germline V gene encodes CDR1 MNHEY and CDR2 SMNVEV (reference sequence). The CDR3 totals 14 residues. The CDR3 reads CASSLLSGATEAFF. The CDR3 DNA follows: TGTGCCAGCAGTTTATTGTCAGGGGCCACTGAAGCTTTCTTT.

The chain recombines TRBV28 with TRBJ1-1; 8 bases align to TRBD1. V lost 10 bases to trimming and J lost 7 bases; unmatched junction nucleotides: 17. This CDR3 has 15 amino acids. CDR1 is MDHEN, CDR2 SYDVKM, per germline. The CDR3 loop is CAITNPTGAHIEAFF. CDR3 DNA sequence: TGTGCCATCACTAACCCGACAGGGGCCCACATTGAAGCTTTCTTT.

V gene TRBV5-1 combines with J gene TRBJ2-7; D is perhaps TRBD1 (6 bases). V was cut by 0 bases and J by 7 bases, with 11 bases left in between. The CDR3 is 13 residues long. Germline CDR1 reads SGHRS; CDR2 reads YFSETQ. The CDR3 DNA follows: TGCGCCAGCAGCTTGGGAGGGGGTACGGAGCAGTACTTC. Translated, it gives CASSLGGGTEQYF. The full variable domain, completed using reference TRBV5-1 and TRBJ2-7, is KAGVTQTPRYLIKTRGQQVTLSCSPISGHRSVSWYQQTPGQGLQFLFEYFSETQRNKGNFPGRFSGRQFSNSRSEMNVSTLELGDSALYLCASSLGGGTEQYFGPGTRLTVT.

The genes are TRBV5-1 and TRBJ1-1, with no clear D. V lost 4 bases to trimming and J lost 1 base, with 14 bases between them. The CDR3 spans 15 residues. Germline V CDR1 and CDR2: SGHRS, YFSETQ. In DNA, the CDR3 is TGCGCCAGCAGCCTGACCCAAAGTGGGAACACTGAAGCTTTCTTT. Translated: CASSLTQSGNTEAFF.

The CDR3 DNA reads as TGTGCCACCAAGGGAGGGGATTCAGGAAACACCATATATTTT. It encodes CATKGGDSGNTIYF. The V call is TRBV10-3, the J call TRBJ1-3; possible D gene TRBD1, 5 bases. Between the trimmed V and J ends, which lost 10 bases and 4 bases, there was a span of 17 bases. This CDR3 spans 14 amino acids. CDR1 and CDR2 from the germline V gene are ENHRY and SYGVKD.